Below are 14 T cell receptor beta chains sequenced from a single sample in a study of tumor-infiltrating lymphocytes in localized non-small cell lung cancer. Repertoires were generated with immunoSEQ multiplex PCR, while TCRdb's copy carries only in-frame clones and drops some. The sample yields around 16,000 clones, over 70% seen once. The sequencing sample was made of lung tumor tissue. These receptors all stem from a human donor with non-small cell lung cancer.

By share of the sample, this clone is medium-sized. The chain links TRBV5-1 to TRBJ2-2; 8 bases fit TRBD1. CDR3 size: 14 residues. Trimming took 4 bases from V and 7 from J; bases not matched to a gene: 6. Germline CDR1 and CDR2: SGHRS and YFSETQ. CDR3 coding DNA: TGCGCCAGCAGCCCGGACAGGGAAGGCGGGGAGCTGTTTTTT. Translating gives CASSPDREGGELFF.

V and J are TRBV6-5 and TRBJ2-7, with D possibly matching TRBD2 (5 bases). The germline CDR1 and CDR2 sequences are MNHEY and SVGAGI. This CDR3 is 14 amino acids long. Trimming took 2 bases from V and 0 from J, leaving 8 bases between them. The DNA of the CDR3 is TGTGCCAGCAGTTACGCTGGGAGCTCCTACGAGCAGTACTTC. It yields the protein CASSYAGSSYEQYF.

The J gene is TRBJ1-2, the V gene TRBV6-5; D is unresolved. This CDR3 has 13 amino acids. Germline values: CDR1 MNHEY, CDR2 SVGAGI. The V gene lost 2 bases and the J gene lost 3 bases, with 7 bases spanning the gap. CDR3 sequence reads: CASSYNGDYGYTF. The CDR3 nucleotides read TGTGCCAGCAGTTACAACGGGGACTATGGCTACACCTTC.

The chain couples TRBV27 to TRBJ1-2, with TRBD1 matching over 10 bases. Trimming took 0 bases from V and 8 from J; bases not matched to a gene: 12. CDR3 size: 17 residues. Per the germline V gene, CDR1 is MNHEY and CDR2 is SMNVEV (reference sequence). CDR3 nucleotides: TGTGCCAGCAGTTTATCCCCTTGGACAGGGGGTAGTTGGGGCTACACCTTC. This gives the protein CASSLSPWTGGSWGYTF.

The gene calls are TRBV7-9 and TRBJ1-2; D is ambiguous. The CDR3 covers 14 residues. From germline, CDR1 is SEHNR and CDR2 FQNEAQ (reference sequence). V lost 6 bases and J 4 bases, leaving 15 bases between the germline ends. CDR3 sequence: CASSIPETPYGYTF. In nucleotides, the CDR3 is TGTGCCAGCAGTATTCCGGAAACCCCCTATGGCTACACCTTC.

This chain links TRBV9 with TRBJ1-5, with D tentatively TRBD1 (6 bases). The germline V gene has CDR1 SGDLS and CDR2 YYNGEE. The V end lost 6 bases, the J end lost 5 bases, and 15 bases lay between the germline ends. CDR3 size: 14 residues. This CDR3 is CASNSWTEDQPQHF. CDR3 coding DNA: TGTGCCAGCAATTCTTGGACAGAAGATCAGCCCCAGCATTTT.

This rearrangement joins TRBV15 to TRBJ2-7; 9 bases are shared with TRBD1. CDR1 is LNHNV and CDR2 is YYDKDF in the germline V gene (reference sequence). The length of the CDR3 is 16 residues. J was trimmed by 6 bases and V by 1 base; bases with no gene match: 10. The chain's CDR3 is CATSRGTGGAGREQYF. CDR3 DNA sequence: TGTGCCACCAGCAGAGGAACAGGGGGCGCGGGGCGCGAGCAGTACTTC. The full variable domain, rest sourced from reference TRBV15 and TRBJ2-7, is DAMVIQNPRYQVTQFGKPVTLSCSQTLNHNVMYWYQQKSSQAPKLLFHYYDKDFNNEADTPDNFQSRRPNTSFCFLDIRSPGLGDTAMYLCATSRGTGGAGREQYFGPGTRLTVT.

The rearrangement uses TRBV7-9 and TRBJ2-1, with 10 bases matching TRBD2. The ends lost 1 base at V and 4 bases at J; junction bases unmatched: 10. The germline V gene has CDR1 SEHNR and CDR2 FQNEAQ (reference sequence). The CDR3 has 18 amino acids. The CDR3: CASSLESSSGGEYNEQFF. Written as DNA, the CDR3 is TGTGCCAGCAGCTTAGAATCTTCCAGCGGGGGGGAATACAATGAGCAGTTCTTC. Complete variable domain (other parts from reference TRBV7-9 and TRBJ2-1): DTGVSQNPRHKITKRGQNVTFRCDPISEHNRLYWYRQTLGQGPEFLTYFQNEAQLEKSRLLSDRFSAERPKGSFSTLEIQRTEQGDSAMYLCASSLESSSGGEYNEQFFGPGTRLTVL.

Only one count was recorded for this clone. The genes are TRBV10-3 and TRBJ1-5; D is unclear. Germline-derived CDR1 and CDR2 are ENHRY and SYGVKD. This CDR3 has 16 residues. Trimming removed 0 bases from V and 3 bases from J, with 12 bases in between. CDR3 DNA: TGTGCCATCAGTGAGTCAGGTCGGGTGGCCAATCAGCCCCAGCATTTT. This gives the protein CAISESGRVANQPQHF.

V and J are TRBV29-1 and TRBJ2-1; D is undetermined. V lost 3 bases to trimming and J lost 0 bases, with 9 bases between them. CDR3 length: 14 residues. CDR1 is SQVTM, CDR2 ANQGSEA, per germline. The CDR3 loop is CSVDSVNSYNEQFF. The CDR3 region has the DNA TGCAGCGTTGATTCGGTTAACTCCTACAATGAGCAGTTCTTC.

This chain uses TRBV7-8 with TRBJ1-5; D is unresolved. CDR3 length equals 16 residues. V was clipped by 5 bases and J by 6 bases, with 20 bases between them. CDR1 and CDR2 from the germline V gene are SGHVS and FQNEAQ. The CDR3 coding sequence is TGTGCCAGCAGCCCGAGCTTTGGGATCCCATCTCAGCCCCAGCATTTT. It translates to CASSPSFGIPSQPQHF.

The chain is built from TRBV5-4 and TRBJ2-1; TRBD2 aligns across 8 bases. Germline CDR1 reads SGHNT; CDR2 reads YYREEE (reference sequence). The V and J ends lost 3 bases and 2 bases, in that order; junction bases with no gene match: 7. The CDR3 has 16 residues. The CDR3 loop is CASSWAGGPTYNEQFF. The CDR3 DNA is TGTGCCAGCAGCTGGGCGGGGGGTCCTACCTACAATGAGCAGTTCTTC.

The chain couples TRBV7-2 to TRBJ2-3, with 9 nucleotides matching TRBD2. The CDR3 is 15 residues long. V shed 6 bases, J shed 3 bases, and the junction held 7 bases outside the gene matches. Germline V lookup: CDR1 SGHTA, CDR2 FQGNSA. The CDR3 coding sequence is TGTGCCAGCAGTTTCGCTAGCGGGAAGACAGATACGCAGTATTTT. Protein product: CASSFASGKTDTQYF.

The chain uses TRBV6-5 and TRBJ1-3; D not certain. V was cut by 5 bases and J by 0 bases, with 8 bases left in between. CDR3 length equals 14 residues. Germline V gives CDR1 MNHEY, CDR2 SVGAGI. The CDR3 nucleotides are TGTGCCAGCAGTCCCGTGGGCTCTGGAAACACCATATATTTT. Amino acid sequence: CASSPVGSGNTIYF.